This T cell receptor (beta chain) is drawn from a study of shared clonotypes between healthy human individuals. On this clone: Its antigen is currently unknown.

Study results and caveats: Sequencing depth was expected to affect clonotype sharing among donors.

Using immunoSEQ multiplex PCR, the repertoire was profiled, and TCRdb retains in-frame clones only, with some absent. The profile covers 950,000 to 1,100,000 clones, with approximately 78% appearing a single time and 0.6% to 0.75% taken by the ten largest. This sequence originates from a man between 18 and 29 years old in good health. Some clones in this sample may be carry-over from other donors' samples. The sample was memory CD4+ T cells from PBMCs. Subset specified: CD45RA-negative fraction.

CDR3 loop: CASSEGTGGSPLHF. CDR3 bases: TGTGCCAGCAGTGAAGGGACAGGGGGATCACCCCTCCACTTT. The genes are TRBV6-1 and TRBJ1-6; 10 bases agree with TRBD1. Per germline, CDR1 MNHNS and CDR2 SASEGT. Trimming cost V 1 base and J 10 bases; bases outside gene matches: 1. The CDR3 covers 14 residues.